Each of the 23 T cell receptor beta chains below was sequenced from the same sample in a study of blood T cell repertoires in COVID-19 (dated by TCRdb to 2020 to 2021). Library construction relied on the immunoSEQ multiplex PCR assay. TCRdb provides this immuneACCESS table in a form limited to in-frame rearrangements. Some clones are lacking; in checked studies, under half of them reflect an unresolved V gene, and why the rest are absent is not known. The sample has more than 90,000 clones on record, roughly 85% of them singletons. The biggest ten clones account for around 19% of the sample. The sequenced sample consisted of peripheral blood. The source of these receptors is a woman aged 55-75 years with COVID-19, enrolled during active disease.

This chain connects TRBV19 to TRBJ1-4; 9 bases match TRBD1. This CDR3 has 13 amino acids. Looked up from germline, CDR1 is LNHDA and CDR2 is SQIVND (reference sequence). J lost 8 bases, V lost 5 bases, and 3 bases had no gene match. CDR3 DNA: TGTGCCAGTAGTTTGACAGGGGGAGAAAAACTGTTTTTT. Translating gives CASSLTGGEKLFF.

The chain has TRBV7-8 and TRBJ2-1; 8 bases line up with TRBD2. The CDR3 is 16 amino acids. V was pared by 4 bases and J by 4 bases, with 9 bases of the junction left unmatched. Per the germline V gene, CDR1 is SGHVS and CDR2 is FQNEAQ. The CDR3: CASSSALGLAYNEQFF. The CDR3 DNA reads TGTGCCAGCAGCTCCGCCCTCGGACTAGCATACAATGAGCAGTTCTTC.

This chain links TRBV5-1 with TRBJ2-7, with 8 bases identical to TRBD2. The CDR3 has 13 residues. Germline trimming cut 4 bases from V and 5 bases from J; bases unmatched to any gene: 5. Germline V lookup: CDR1 SGHRS, CDR2 YFSETQ. The CDR3 bases are TGCGCCAGCAGCACAGGGACTAGGGACGAGCAGTACTTC. Its translation: CASSTGTRDEQYF.

The rearrangement uses TRBV6-4 and TRBJ1-2; the match to TRBD1 covers 9 bases. Germline loops: CDR1 MRHNA, CDR2 SNTAGT. CDR3 length: 13 residues. The trim removed 9 bases at V and 4 bases at J, leaving 6 bases unmatched. Here the CDR3 reads CASREGQGYGYTF. The CDR3 DNA reads as TGTGCCAGTCGGGAGGGACAGGGCTATGGCTACACCTTC.

The rearrangement links TRBV13 to TRBJ1-2; 9 bases map to TRBD1. The length of the CDR3 is 15 residues. Germline CDR1 is PRHDT and CDR2 is FYEKMQ (reference sequence). J lost 4 bases, V lost 5 bases, and 8 bases had no gene match. CDR3 DNA sequence: TGTGCCAGCAGCCCTAACCCGACAGGGGGCTATGGCTACACCTTC. Amino acids: CASSPNPTGGYGYTF.

The chain links TRBV27 to TRBJ2-7, with D possibly TRBD2 on 6 matching bases. CDR3 length: 14 residues. Germline CDR1 is MNHEY and CDR2 is SMNVEV (reference sequence). V lost 3 bases, J lost 5 bases, and 14 bases lay in between. CDR3 nucleotides: TGTGCCAGCAGTTTCATTCGCGGGGTCCACGAGCAGTACTTC. Amino acids: CASSFIRGVHEQYF.

A single count supports this clone. The chain employs TRBV3-1 (or the pseudogene TRBV3-2) and TRBJ2-5; perhaps TRBD2 as D (6 bases). The V gene's germline CDR1 is LGHDT and CDR2 YNNKEL (reference sequence). V lost 4 bases and J lost 6, with 12 bases in between. This CDR3 has 13 amino acids. For the CDR3, the DNA is TGTGCCAGCAGCCGCCGGGACTTTAAGACCCAGTACTTC. As protein: CASSRRDFKTQYF.

The gene calls are TRBV5-1 and TRBJ2-7; D not certain. The V gene's germline CDR1 is SGHRS and CDR2 YFSETQ. The CDR3 consists of 14 residues. V lost 3 bases, J lost 0 bases, and 10 bases lay in between. The CDR3 bases are TGCGCCAGCAGCTCGTCAGGCCTCTCCTACGAGCAGTACTTC. Its translation is CASSSSGLSYEQYF. Full variable domain (rest looked up from reference TRBV5-1 and TRBJ2-7): KAGVTQTPRYLIKTRGQQVTLSCSPISGHRSVSWYQQTPGQGLQFLFEYFSETQRNKGNFPGRFSGRQFSNSRSEMNVSTLELGDSALYLCASSSSGLSYEQYFGPGTRLTVT.

The chain carries TRBV4-1 and TRBJ1-5, with a possible D match to TRBD1 (5 bases). This CDR3 contains 15 residues. Trimming took 3 bases from V and 0 from J, leaving 9 bases between them. The germline CDR1 and CDR2 sequences are MGHRA and YSYEKL. The CDR3 is CASSQGQNSNQPQHF. As DNA, the CDR3 is TGCGCCAGCAGCCAGGGGCAGAATAGCAATCAGCCCCAGCATTTT.

The chain is built from TRBV5-1 and TRBJ1-1; 12 nucleotides line up with TRBD1. There are 15 residues in the CDR3. V shed 4 bases and J 6 bases; nucleotides not matched to a gene: 7. CDR1 and CDR2 from the germline V gene are SGHRS and YFSETQ. The CDR3 nucleotides read TGCGCCAGCAGCAGGCTGGGACAGGGGGCATCTGAAGCTTTCTTT. Protein product: CASSRLGQGASEAFF.

The chain has TRBV30 and TRBJ2-4, with TRBD1 matching 8 bases. Trimming cost V 0 bases and J 3 bases; bases outside gene matches: 1. CDR3 size: 14 residues. The germline V gene encodes CDR1 GTSNPN and CDR2 SVGIG (reference sequence). Written as DNA, the CDR3 is TGTGCCTGGAGTGTCGGACAGGGCAAAAACATTCAGTACTTC. Translated: CAWSVGQGKNIQYF.

The V gene is TRBV19, the J gene TRBJ1-3; D remains ambiguous. The CDR3 is 14 residues long. Trimming pared 5 bases from V and 0 bases from J, leaving 8 bases between. CDR1 is LNHDA, CDR2 SQIVND, per germline (reference sequence). The CDR3 DNA follows: TGTGCCAGTAGTCTCGGTGGCTCTGGAAACACCATATATTTT. Amino acid sequence: CASSLGGSGNTIYF. Supplemented by reference TRBV19 and TRBJ1-3, the full variable domain reads DGGITQSPKYLFRKEGQNVTLSCEQNLNHDAMYWYRQDPGQGLRLIYYSQIVNDFQKGDIAEGYSVSREKKESFPLTVTSAQKNPTAFYLCASSLGGSGNTIYFGEGSWLTVV.

The chain links TRBV4-3 to TRBJ2-2; TRBD2 matches 8 bases. V gave up 4 bases and J gave up 5 bases; unmatched junction bases: 21. CDR1 and CDR2 (germline): LGHNA, YSLEER. The CDR3 contains 20 residues. CDR3: CASSPPEGSGTSRSTGELFF. In nucleotides, the CDR3 is TGCGCCAGCAGCCCCCCCGAGGGTAGCGGGACATCAAGGAGTACCGGGGAGCTGTTTTTT.

The chain couples TRBV12-3 or TRBV12-4 to TRBJ1-2; possibly TRBD1 for D (6 bases). V was pared by 4 bases and J by 7 bases, with 13 bases between. The CDR3 covers 13 residues. The CDR3 protein is CASSSEQGSGYTF. DNA for the CDR3: TGTGCCAGCAGTTCCGAACAGGGATCTGGCTACACCTTC.

This chain uses TRBV10-3 with TRBJ1-2; 7 bases match TRBD1. There are 14 residues in the CDR3. Germline CDR1 ENHRY, CDR2 SYGVKD. After removal of 6 bases from V and 0 bases from J, the junction contained 4 bases not matched to a gene. The CDR3 DNA is TGTGCCATCAGGACCGGGACAGCTAACTATGGCTACACCTTC. Protein: CAIRTGTANYGYTF.

The chain recombines TRBV11-2 with TRBJ2-7; 7 nucleotides match TRBD1. V dropped 5 bases and J dropped 7; count of bases not matched to a gene: 23. CDR3 length: 18 amino acids. Germline CDR1 SGHAT, CDR2 FQNNGV. In DNA, the CDR3 is TGTGCCAGCAGCGCGACAGGGTACCCCTCCTCTCCCTACGGGGAGCAGTACTTC. Translation: CASSATGYPSSPYGEQYF.

This chain uses TRBV9 with TRBJ1-1; 7 positions agree with TRBD1. CDR1 is SGDLS and CDR2 is YYNGEE in the germline V gene. The CDR3 spans 15 residues. The V and J ends lost 0 bases and 5 bases, in that order; junction bases with no gene match: 7. CDR3 sequence (DNA): TGTGCCAGCAGCGTAGGCTCAGGGGGTAGGACTGAAGCTTTCTTT. Its translation is CASSVGSGGRTEAFF.

The V and J genes are TRBV21-1 and TRBJ2-3; TRBD2, as called in the table, went unchecked against the DNA. TRBV21-1 is a pseudogene locus. The CDR3 contains 16 residues. The CDR3 nucleotides are TGTGCCACCAGATTAAGGGACTCCCTGAGGCCAGATACGCAGTATTTT. Its translation is CATRLRDSLRPDTQYF.

The gene calls are TRBV7-2 and TRBJ2-1; TRBD2 aligns across 15 bases. Germline CDR1 and CDR2: SGHTA and FQGNSA. The CDR3 consists of 15 residues. Germline trimming cut 5 bases from V and 10 bases from J; bases unmatched to any gene: 6. The CDR3, as DNA: TGTGCCAGCAGCCAGGGACTAGCGGGGGGCCTGGAGCAGTTCTTC. Protein product: CASSQGLAGGLEQFF.

This clone was seen once. J is TRBJ2-5 and V is TRBV5-1, with TRBD2 matching 13 bases. This CDR3 contains 17 residues. J gave up 4 bases and V 4 bases, and 10 bases lay outside the gene matches. The germline CDR1 and CDR2 sequences are SGHRS and YFSETQ. The CDR3 loop is CASSQTVTSGGAETQYF. As DNA, the CDR3 is TGCGCCAGCAGCCAGACAGTAACTAGCGGGGGGGCAGAGACCCAGTACTTC.

The CDR3 sequence is CASSYGGGVSYGYTF. The CDR3 DNA reads TGTGCCAGCAGTTACGGGGGGGGCGTCAGCTATGGCTACACCTTC. The chain combines TRBV6-5 with TRBJ1-2, with D maybe TRBD1 (6 bases). Germline-derived CDR1 and CDR2 are MNHEY and SVGAGI. V was cut by 2 bases and J by 4 bases, with 14 bases left in between. There are 15 residues in the CDR3.

In DNA, the CDR3 is TGTGCCTGCTCGAGGGCAGAATCTTCCTACGAGCAGTACTTC. Translation: CACSRAESSYEQYF. The V call is TRBV30, the J call TRBJ2-7; maybe TRBD2 (5 bases). The germline CDR1 and CDR2 sequences are GTSNPN and SVGIG (reference sequence). This CDR3 spans 14 amino acids. Trimming pared 6 bases from V and 1 base from J, leaving 16 bases between.

V is TRBV7-9 and J is TRBJ2-3; no reliable D call. The CDR3 consists of 12 residues. CDR1 SEHNR and CDR2 FQNEAQ come from the germline V gene (reference sequence). V was shortened by 2 bases and J by 5 bases, with 5 bases between the two germline ends. DNA of the CDR3: TGTGCCAGCAGCTTACCACTAGATACGCAGTATTTT. This gives the protein CASSLPLDTQYF.